The 18 T cell receptor beta chains below all came from one sample that was sequenced in a study of early T cells in non-severe SARS-CoV-2 infection. TCRdb passed the 5' RACE reads through MiXCR, listing each CDR3 protein once. Of some 30,000 distinct CDR3 sequences listed, 4% to 5.5% are singletons. Sequenced input: whole blood. The receptors stem from an adult who was a healthcare worker with PCR-confirmed SARS-CoV-2 infection or an uninfected control (not recorded which).

J is TRBJ2-5 and V is TRBV15, with 7 bases lining up with TRBD2. With 0 bases clipped from V and 4 bases from J, the junction kept 8 bases outside the gene matches. Per the germline V gene, CDR1 is LNHNV and CDR2 is YYDKDF (reference sequence). The length of the CDR3 is 16 residues. CDR3 protein: CATSREASGFRETQYF. The CDR3 region has the DNA TGTGCCACCAGCAGAGAAGCTAGCGGATTTAGAGAGACCCAGTACTTC.

In this sample, this clonotype turned up many times. The chain couples TRBV5-1 to TRBJ1-5, with D hard to call. Germline V lookup: CDR1 SGHRS, CDR2 YFSETQ. The length of the CDR3 is 13 residues. Trimming left V 2 bases short and J 3 bases short, with 6 bases between. In DNA form, the CDR3 reads TGCGCCAGCAGCTTAGAACCCAATCAGCCCCAGCATTTT. Translation: CASSLEPNQPQHF.

The chain uses TRBV7-3 and TRBJ1-1, with D possibly TRBD1 on 6 matching bases. Trimming removed 5 bases at V and 1 base at J, with 8 bases between. The germline gives CDR1 SGHTA, CDR2 FQGTGA. This CDR3 has 13 residues. CDR3 nucleotides: TGTGCCAGCAGCCCGGGACAGAACACTGAAGCTTTCTTT. This codes for CASSPGQNTEAFF.

This clonotype showed up just a few times. The chain joins TRBV4-1 to TRBJ1-2; TRBD1 aligns across 8 bases. The germline V gene has CDR1 MGHRA and CDR2 YSYEKL. The CDR3 consists of 14 residues. Losses at the gene ends were 2 bases for V and 8 bases for J; bases not matched to a gene: 7. CDR3 sequence reads: CASSQSQGAAGYTF. The DNA for the CDR3 is TGCGCCAGCAGCCAAAGCCAGGGGGCTGCAGGCTACACCTTC.

This clonotype was seen a handful of times. The rearrangement links TRBV3-1 to TRBJ2-7, with a tentative D call TRBD2 (6 bases). V shed 3 bases and J shed 1 base, with 22 bases lying between them. Per the germline V gene, CDR1 is LGHDT and CDR2 is YNNKEL (reference sequence). CDR3 length: 18 residues. The CDR3 spells CASSQSPPGNGGSYEQYF. CDR3 nucleotides: TGTGCCAGCAGCCAGAGTCCCCCAGGGAACGGAGGGTCCTACGAGCAGTACTTC.

The table lists this clonotype with many counts. The chain links TRBV5-1 to TRBJ1-5; a weak D match, TRBD1 (5 bases). V was trimmed by 0 bases and J by 8 bases, leaving 15 bases between them. CDR3 size: 15 residues. CDR1 and CDR2 (germline): SGHRS, YFSETQ. CDR3: CASSLGDGGIKPQHF. Here the CDR3 DNA reads TGCGCCAGCAGCTTGGGGGACGGAGGGATTAAGCCCCAGCATTTT.

The rearrangement links TRBV30 to TRBJ2-7; D might be TRBD1 or TRBD2, each matching 5 bases. This CDR3 has 17 amino acids. Germline V gene data show CDR1 as GTSNPN and CDR2 as SVGIG (reference sequence). V lost 0 bases and J 3 bases, leaving 21 bases between the germline ends. CDR3: CAWSVKGRGLLIYEQYF. The CDR3 DNA reads TGTGCCTGGAGTGTAAAAGGACGGGGCCTTCTTATCTACGAGCAGTACTTC.

The chain has TRBV5-5 and TRBJ2-7; D is perhaps TRBD1 (5 bases). V lost 0 bases to trimming and J lost 3 bases, with 10 bases between them. CDR3 size: 14 residues. Germline loops: CDR1 SGHKS, CDR2 YYEKEE (reference sequence). CDR3 sequence reads: CASSLVGRVYEQYF. The CDR3, as DNA: TGTGCCAGCAGCTTGGTGGGCAGGGTCTACGAGCAGTACTTC. Full variable domain (rest looked up from reference TRBV5-5 and TRBJ2-7): DAGVTQSPTHLIKTRGQQVTLRCSPISGHKSVSWYQQVLGQGPQFIFQYYEKEERGRGNFPDRFSARQFPNYSSELNVNALLLGDSALYLCASSLVGRVYEQYFGPGTRLTVT.

This clonotype was counted a few times. The chain has TRBV30 and TRBJ2-7; 12 bases map to TRBD2. The ends lost 1 base at V and 5 bases at J; junction bases unmatched: 3. CDR1 and CDR2 (germline): GTSNPN, SVGIG (reference sequence). The CDR3 spans 14 residues. CDR3 in DNA: TGTGCCTGGAGTGCGACTAGCGGGAGTGACGAGCAGTACTTC. Its translation: CAWSATSGSDEQYF.

This clonotype was found a few times. This chain links TRBV19 with TRBJ2-4, with 9 bases that match TRBD1. V lost 3 bases, J lost 6 bases, and 6 bases stayed unmatched. This CDR3 is built from 15 residues. Germline values: CDR1 LNHDA, CDR2 SQIVND (reference sequence). The CDR3 DNA reads TGTGCCAGTAGTATCGGACAGGGGAGTGGAAACATTCAGTACTTC. It is translated as CASSIGQGSGNIQYF.

This clonotype was seen a few times. The genes are TRBV5-1 and TRBJ1-5; tentatively, D is TRBD1 (6 bases). This CDR3 is 14 amino acids long. From germline, CDR1 is SGHRS and CDR2 YFSETQ. Trimming cost V 4 bases and J 5 bases, with 13 bases left between them. This CDR3 reads CASSTRGGDQPQHF. The CDR3 region has the DNA TGCGCCAGCAGCACCAGGGGCGGTGATCAGCCCCAGCATTTT.

This clonotype has a handful of counts. The chain has TRBV7-3 and TRBJ2-1, with TRBD2 as a possible D gene (6 bases). The CDR3 extends over 15 amino acids. Germline V gene sequence: CDR1 SGHTA, CDR2 FQGTGA. Trimming shortened V by 2 bases and J by 0 bases, and 8 bases separated the two germline ends. DNA of the CDR3: TGTGCCAGCAGCTTAGGGGGGTTCTCCTACAATGAGCAGTTCTTC. This translates into CASSLGGFSYNEQFF.

This clonotype was detected many times. The rearrangement joins TRBV18 to TRBJ1-1; 7 bases are a match to TRBD1. This CDR3 is built from 11 residues. J lost 8 bases, V lost 3 bases, and 0 bases had no gene match. Germline CDR1 is KGHSH and CDR2 is LQKENI. The CDR3, as DNA: TGTGCCAGCTCACCGGACAGGGAAGCTTTCTTT. This sequence encodes CASSPDREAFF.

This clonotype was recorded many times. The chain combines TRBV7-8 with TRBJ1-5, with D maybe TRBD1 (5 bases). The CDR3 spans 14 residues. V was trimmed by 1 base and J by 7 bases, leaving 11 bases between them. Germline loops: CDR1 SGHVS, CDR2 FQNEAQ. The CDR3 DNA follows: TGTGCCAGCAGCTTAGGCAGGGCGATCCAGCCCCAGCATTTT. Residues: CASSLGRAIQPQHF.

In its sample, this clonotype was seen many times. The chain has TRBV7-9 and TRBJ1-1; D possibly corresponds to TRBD1 (6 bases). Germline V lookup: CDR1 SEHNR, CDR2 FQNEAQ (reference sequence). The CDR3 sequence is 13 residues long. Trimming took off 6 bases at V and 1 base at J, with 9 bases between the two ends. The chain's CDR3 is CASRKQGNTEAFF. Here the CDR3 DNA reads TGTGCCAGCAGGAAACAGGGGAACACTGAAGCTTTCTTT.

This clonotype was seen many times. This chain links TRBV10-3 with TRBJ1-5, with D unresolved. There are 13 residues in the CDR3. V was pared by 6 bases and J by 2 bases, with 8 bases between. Germline lookup yields CDR1 ENHRY and CDR2 SYGVKD. The CDR3 protein is CAISGIGNQPQHF. In DNA form, the CDR3 reads TGTGCCATCAGCGGGATAGGCAATCAGCCCCAGCATTTT.

This clonotype was found many times. This sequence joins TRBV7-8 and TRBJ2-2, with a possible D match to TRBD2 (6 bases). Between the trimmed V and J ends, which lost 6 bases and 5 bases, there was a span of 22 bases. The germline gives CDR1 SGHVS, CDR2 FQNEAQ. The length of the CDR3 is 17 residues. The CDR3 spells CASSLRSRLVGTGELFF. The CDR3, as DNA: TGTGCCAGCAGTCTTCGATCCCGACTAGTGGGGACCGGGGAGCTGTTTTTT.

This clonotype came up many times. This chain links TRBV7-3 with TRBJ1-5; unclear D gene. In germline, CDR1 is SGHTA, CDR2 FQGTGA. The CDR3 runs to 13 residues. The germline V and J ends were trimmed by 3 bases and 7 bases, with 10 bases remaining between them. CDR3 amino acids: CASSFREGQPQHF. As DNA, the CDR3 is TGTGCCAGCAGCTTCCGAGAAGGACAGCCCCAGCATTTT.